The 23 T cell receptor beta chains given below trace back to one sample, sequenced in a study of blood T cell repertoires in COVID-19. Profiling relied on immunoSEQ multiplex PCR, and the TCRdb table lists in-frame clones only, not all of them. The sample records approximately 74,000 clones, around nine tenths being singletons. Sequences were obtained from peripheral blood. The receptors derive from a woman aged 55-69 years with acute or convalescent COVID-19.

The chain has TRBV5-1 and TRBJ1-3; a weak D match, TRBD1 (6 bases). CDR3 length: 17 residues. Germline-derived CDR1 and CDR2 are SGHRS and YFSETQ. The ends were cut back, 0 bases at V and 0 bases at J, with 13 bases in the middle. The CDR3 DNA reads TGCGCCAGCAGCTTGGGGTGGGGGCCGAGCTCTGGAAACACCATATATTTT. Its translation is CASSLGWGPSSGNTIYF.

The chain couples TRBV21-1 to TRBJ2-7; TRBD1, the table's D call, was not compared with the DNA. TRBV21-1 is a pseudogene locus. This CDR3 is built from 14 residues. The CDR3 is CASSPGIFVYEQYF. The CDR3 DNA reads as TGTGCCAGCAGCCCAGGGATTTTCGTTTACGAGCAGTACTTC.

The rearrangement joins TRBV3-1 (or the pseudogene TRBV3-2) to TRBJ1-1; a possible D gene is TRBD1 (5 bases). This CDR3 has 13 residues. V lost 4 bases to trimming and J lost 0 bases, with 6 bases between them. CDR1 and CDR2 from the germline V gene are LGHDT and YNNKEL (reference sequence). The CDR3 DNA is TGTGCCAGCAGCCCGACAGTGAACACTGAAGCTTTCTTT. Amino acids: CASSPTVNTEAFF.

The V and J genes are TRBV7-6 and TRBJ2-5; TRBD1 aligns across 12 bases. In germline, CDR1 is SGHVS, CDR2 FNYEAQ. Trimming cost V 4 bases and J 5 bases; bases outside gene matches: 8. The CDR3 sequence is 16 residues long. CDR3 nucleotide sequence: TGTGCCAGCAGCTCTATCCGGGACAGGGGGCGGGAGACCCAGTACTTC. Translation gives CASSSIRDRGRETQYF. The full variable domain, completed using reference TRBV7-6 and TRBJ2-5, is GAGVSQSPRYKVTKRGQDVALRCDPISGHVSLYWYRQALGQGPEFLTYFNYEAQQDKSGLPNDRFSAERPEGSISTLTIQRTEQRDSAMYRCASSSIRDRGRETQYFGPGTRLLVL.

The V call is TRBV28, the J call TRBJ1-2; D call uncertain. Trimming stripped 5 bases from V and 2 bases from J, with 9 bases between. The CDR3 is made up of 13 amino acids. Germline loops: CDR1 MDHEN, CDR2 SYDVKM. The CDR3 DNA follows: TGTGCCAGCAGTATCCAGGTCAACTATGGCTACACCTTC. It yields the protein CASSIQVNYGYTF.

This clone occurred once. The V call is TRBV5-1, the J call TRBJ2-7; no clear D. The CDR3 runs to 11 residues. Germline loops: CDR1 SGHRS, CDR2 YFSETQ. V dropped 3 bases and J dropped 1 base, with 2 bases sitting between them. CDR3 in amino acids: CASSSSYEQYF. As DNA, the CDR3 is TGCGCCAGCAGCTCTTCCTACGAGCAGTACTTC.

This chain links TRBV12-3 or TRBV12-4 with TRBJ2-1; D ambiguous. V lost 6 bases and J 9 bases, leaving 9 bases between the germline ends. CDR3 length equals 11 residues. The CDR3 region is CASSLGAEQFF. The CDR3 DNA sequence: TGTGCCAGCAGCCTCGGTGCTGAGCAGTTCTTC.

This chain uses TRBV25-1 with TRBJ2-5; TRBD2 might be the D (6 bases). V lost 5 bases, J lost 10 bases, and 17 bases lay in between. The CDR3 runs 13 residues. Germline V gene lookup returns CDR1 MGHDK and CDR2 SYGVNS. The CDR3 region has the DNA TGTGCCAGCAGTCGGGACTCGTCCGCGGTCCAGTACTTC. Translation gives CASSRDSSAVQYF.

This clone was counted a single time. The genes are TRBV5-8 and TRBJ2-7; weak D call: TRBD1 (5 bases). Trimming pared 1 base from V and 2 bases from J, leaving 10 bases between. The CDR3 is 14 residues long. Germline V lookup: CDR1 SGHTS, CDR2 YDEGEE. The CDR3 coding sequence is TGTGCCAGCAGCTTGTGGCAGGGCACCTACGAGCAGTACTTC. Translation: CASSLWQGTYEQYF.

The rearrangement uses TRBV7-3 and TRBJ1-1, with D possibly being TRBD1 (5 bases). Germline CDR1 and CDR2: SGHTA and FQGTGA. V was cut by 2 bases and J by 1 base, with 5 bases left in between. This CDR3 is 13 amino acids long. CDR3 sequence reads: CASSLQGNTEAFF. The CDR3 coding sequence is TGTGCCAGCAGCTTACAGGGGAACACTGAAGCTTTCTTT.

The V and J genes are TRBV10-3 and TRBJ2-7, with 12 bases lining up with TRBD1. Unmatched junction bases numbered 7, after V lost 8 bases and J lost 5 bases. This CDR3 spans 14 amino acids. Germline lookup yields CDR1 ENHRY and CDR2 SYGVKD. In DNA form, the CDR3 reads TGTGCCATCGGTCCGGGACAGGGGGCCCACGAGCAGTACTTC. Residues: CAIGPGQGAHEQYF.

The rearrangement uses TRBV30 and TRBJ1-1; 7 bases agree with TRBD1. Trimming took 4 bases from V and 6 from J; bases not matched to a gene: 2. Germline CDR1 and CDR2: GTSNPN and SVGIG (reference sequence). The CDR3 has 11 residues. CDR3 nucleotides: TGTGCCTGGACGACAGGGTCTGAAGCTTTCTTT. This translates into CAWTTGSEAFF.

V and J are TRBV6-5 and TRBJ2-7; 8 positions agree with TRBD1. This CDR3 contains 15 residues. CDR1 is MNHEY and CDR2 is SVGAGI in the germline V gene. V trimming: 2 bases; J trimming: 1 base; junction bases outside the gene matches: 4. Here the CDR3 DNA reads TGTGCCAGCAGTTACGAGGACAGGGCATCCTACGAGCAGTACTTC. It specifies CASSYEDRASYEQYF.

V usage is TRBV11-2 and J usage is TRBJ2-7, with 7 nucleotides matching TRBD1. Germline V CDR1 and CDR2: SGHAT, FQNNGV. The V and J ends lost 4 bases and 2 bases, in that order; junction bases with no gene match: 5. The length of the CDR3 is 14 residues. CDR3 in amino acids: CASSWGTVTYEQYF. In nucleotides, the CDR3 is TGTGCCAGCAGCTGGGGGACAGTAACCTACGAGCAGTACTTC.

The chain joins TRBV11-2 to TRBJ1-2; tentative D call: TRBD1 (5 bases). CDR3 length equals 16 residues. V was clipped by 5 bases and J by 6 bases, with 22 bases between them. The V gene's germline CDR1 is SGHAT and CDR2 FQNNGV. The CDR3 region is CASSPLRGGVFDGYTF. In nucleotides, the CDR3 is TGTGCCAGCAGCCCCCTTCGGGGAGGGGTATTTGATGGCTACACCTTC.

The chain is built from TRBV20-1 and TRBJ2-5; D possibly corresponds to TRBD2 (5 bases). CDR1 is DFQATT and CDR2 is SNEGSKA in the germline V gene (reference sequence). The CDR3 has 11 residues. The V end was cut by 3 bases, the J end by 4 bases, with 6 bases between. This CDR3 is CSARAGETQYF. CDR3 DNA sequence: TGCAGTGCTAGGGCGGGAGAGACCCAGTACTTC.

The genes are TRBV7-9 and TRBJ2-1; TRBD2 agrees at 8 bases. This CDR3 is 16 amino acids long. The ends lost 5 bases at V and 4 bases at J; junction bases unmatched: 10. The germline V gene encodes CDR1 SEHNR and CDR2 FQNEAQ (reference sequence). This CDR3 reads CASSVGLADVYNEQFF. The DNA of the CDR3 is TGTGCCAGCAGCGTCGGACTAGCTGACGTTTACAATGAGCAGTTCTTC.

The rearrangement uses TRBV7-2 and TRBJ2-5, with D perhaps TRBD1 (7 bases). CDR3 length: 14 amino acids. Trimming left V 5 bases short and J 3 bases short, with 13 bases between. Per germline, CDR1 SGHTA and CDR2 FQGNSA. Written as DNA, the CDR3 is TGTGCCAGCAGCCCAGGGGGACTTGAAGAGACCCAGTACTTC. Amino acids: CASSPGGLEETQYF.

This rearrangement joins TRBV10-3 to TRBJ2-7; D is perhaps TRBD2 (5 bases). CDR1 is ENHRY and CDR2 is SYGVKD in the germline V gene. This CDR3 is 12 amino acids long. The ends were cut back, 9 bases at V and 3 bases at J, with 12 bases in the middle. CDR3 DNA: TGTGCCATGTCGACTAATCACTACGAGCAGTACTTC. Translation: CAMSTNHYEQYF.

The V call is TRBV27, the J call TRBJ1-5, with 9 bases identical to TRBD1. The V segment lost 4 bases and the J segment 6 bases; nucleotides outside the gene matches: 16. CDR1 is MNHEY and CDR2 is SMNVEV in the germline V gene (reference sequence). CDR3 length equals 18 residues. CDR3 sequence (DNA): TGTGCCAGCAGTTCATACCCACCACAGGGGGCAACGTCTCAGCCCCAGCATTTT. This gives the protein CASSSYPPQGATSQPQHF.

J is TRBJ2-1 and V is TRBV18, with D maybe TRBD1 (5 bases). The CDR3 runs 15 residues. V lost 0 bases and J lost 2, with 8 bases in between. The germline V gene encodes CDR1 KGHSH and CDR2 LQKENI. The CDR3 region has the DNA TGTGCCAGCTCACCACCCCAGGGCCCCTACAATGAGCAGTTCTTC. It encodes CASSPPQGPYNEQFF.

The rearrangement joins TRBV7-2 to TRBJ2-1; TRBD1 aligns across 7 bases. The V and J ends lost 4 bases and 5 bases, in that order; junction bases with no gene match: 5. Germline CDR1 reads SGHTA; CDR2 reads FQGNSA. This CDR3 has 14 residues. CDR3 sequence (DNA): TGTGCCAGCAGCTCCGGGACAGTCAACAATGAGCAGTTCTTC. As protein: CASSSGTVNNEQFF.

The rearrangement joins TRBV10-2 to TRBJ1-5; TRBD1 aligns across 7 bases. The CDR3 sequence is 12 residues long. In germline, CDR1 is WSHSY, CDR2 SAAADI. With 10 bases clipped from V and 2 bases from J, the junction kept 2 bases outside the gene matches. The CDR3 loop reads CATGTGNQPQHF. In DNA, the CDR3 is TGCGCCACCGGGACAGGCAATCAGCCCCAGCATTTT.